These 25 T cell receptor beta chains share one sample of origin, sequenced in a study of cytomegalovirus exposure and HLA in healthy donors. Primers included in the PCR were 60 Vbeta and 13 Jbeta primers. Assay: immunoSEQ multiplex PCR; the TCRdb copy retains only in-frame clones and omits some. The sample lists more than 95,000 clones, 74% occurring once. The sample comprised PBMCs. The receptors were sampled from a middle-aged man in good health and CMV-seropositive.

The chain carries TRBV7-9 and TRBJ1-2, with D uncertain. CDR3 size: 15 residues. Deletions cut 5 bases from V and 8 bases from J, with 21 bases between. The germline V gene has CDR1 SEHNR and CDR2 FQNEAQ (reference sequence). In DNA, the CDR3 is TGTGCCAGCAGCCCCGGCAGGTCTCAGCGGAACGGCTACACCTTC. Translating it yields CASSPGRSQRNGYTF.

The V gene is TRBV11-2, the J gene TRBJ2-7, with D maybe TRBD2 (6 bases). The CDR3 runs to 15 residues. The V gene lost 0 bases and the J gene lost 3 bases, with 12 bases spanning the gap. From germline, CDR1 is SGHAT and CDR2 FQNNGV. CDR3 residues: CASSLDGPGVYEQYF. The CDR3 bases are TGTGCCAGCAGCTTAGACGGTCCGGGGGTCTACGAGCAGTACTTC. Full variable domain (remainder filled in from reference TRBV11-2 and TRBJ2-7): EAGVAQSPRYKIIEKRQSVAFWCNPISGHATLYWYQQILGQGPKLLIQFQNNGVVDDSQLPKDRFSAERLKGVDSTLKIQPAKLEDSAVYLCASSLDGPGVYEQYFGPGTRLTVT.

This sequence joins TRBV7-8 and TRBJ2-7; possible D gene TRBD1, 5 bases. The V gene's germline CDR1 is SGHVS and CDR2 FQNEAQ. Trimming shortened V by 1 base and J by 1 base, and 14 bases separated the two germline ends. CDR3 length: 16 residues. Written as DNA, the CDR3 is TGTGCCAGCAGCTTAGGGGTAGGGGCTAGTTCCTACGAGCAGTACTTC. Translated: CASSLGVGASSYEQYF.

CDR3 nucleotide sequence: TGTGCCAGCAGTTTAACTAGCGGAACTTACAATGAGCAGTTCTTC. Amino acid sequence: CASSLTSGTYNEQFF. The V gene is TRBV28, the J gene TRBJ2-1; 8 nucleotides agree with TRBD2. V shed 2 bases, J shed 4 bases, and the junction held 4 bases outside the gene matches. This CDR3 has 15 residues. Germline assignment: CDR1 MDHEN and CDR2 SYDVKM.

CDR3 DNA sequence: TGTGCCACCAGTCGAGGGTCCGCCGGGGAGCTGTTTTTT. This gives the protein CATSRGSAGELFF. The J gene is TRBJ2-2, the V gene TRBV15, with D possibly TRBD2 on 5 matching bases. CDR1 is LNHNV, CDR2 YYDKDF, per germline (reference sequence). CDR3 length: 13 residues. The V and J ends lost 6 bases and 6 bases respectively, with 11 bases between them.

The chain has TRBV19 and TRBJ2-7; a possible D gene is TRBD2 (6 bases). Germline V gene data show CDR1 as LNHDA and CDR2 as SQIVND (reference sequence). V lost 6 bases and J lost 7, with 19 bases in between. There are 14 residues in the CDR3. CDR3 nucleotide sequence: TGTGCCAGTAGATCCCAGGCTAGCGCTGGGGAGCAGTACTTC. Residues: CASRSQASAGEQYF. Complete variable domain (other parts from reference TRBV19 and TRBJ2-7): DGGITQSPKYLFRKEGQNVTLSCEQNLNHDAMYWYRQDPGQGLRLIYYSQIVNDFQKGDIAEGYSVSREKKESFPLTVTSAQKNPTAFYLCASRSQASAGEQYFGPGTRLTVT.

The CDR3 reads CASSPKQGANYGYTF. The CDR3 DNA follows: TGTGCCAGCAGCCCTAAACAGGGGGCTAACTATGGCTACACCTTC. The chain couples TRBV7-2 to TRBJ1-2, with TRBD1 identical over 8 bases. Looked up from germline, CDR1 is SGHTA and CDR2 is FQGNSA. The V segment lost 5 bases and the J segment 0 bases; nucleotides outside the gene matches: 5. The CDR3 loop spans 15 amino acids.

The chain is built from TRBV15 and TRBJ1-1; perhaps TRBD1 as D (6 bases). The CDR3 contains 17 residues. The germline V and J ends were trimmed by 0 bases and 1 base, with 15 bases remaining between them. Per germline, CDR1 LNHNV and CDR2 YYDKDF (reference sequence). This chain's CDR3 is CATSRDFIEQGNTEAFF. The CDR3 DNA is TGTGCCACCAGCAGAGATTTTATTGAACAGGGGAACACTGAAGCTTTCTTT. The full variable domain, its missing parts supplied by reference TRBV15 and TRBJ1-1, is DAMVIQNPRYQVTQFGKPVTLSCSQTLNHNVMYWYQQKSSQAPKLLFHYYDKDFNNEADTPDNFQSRRPNTSFCFLDIRSPGLGDTAMYLCATSRDFIEQGNTEAFFGQGTRLTVV.

This chain uses TRBV30 with TRBJ1-6; D possibly corresponds to TRBD1 (6 bases). V was trimmed by 3 bases and J by 8 bases, leaving 20 bases between them. CDR3 length: 16 amino acids. Germline V gene sequence: CDR1 GTSNPN, CDR2 SVGIG (reference sequence). For the CDR3, the DNA is TGTGCCTGGAGCGAAGAAGGGACACTTACATATTCACCCCTCCACTTT. This gives the protein CAWSEEGTLTYSPLHF.

This chain links TRBV10-3 with TRBJ1-1; 7 positions match TRBD1. Trimming at V came to 11 bases and at J to 1 base, leaving 7 bases not matched to a gene. Germline V gene data show CDR1 as ENHRY and CDR2 as SYGVKD. The CDR3 runs 13 residues. CDR3 protein: CASSGQANTEAFF. Here the CDR3 DNA reads TGTGCCTCAAGCGGACAGGCGAACACTGAAGCTTTCTTT.

This chain links TRBV9 with TRBJ2-5; a possible D gene is TRBD2 (6 bases). Per germline, CDR1 SGDLS and CDR2 YYNGEE. This CDR3 comprises 16 residues. Trimming removed 3 bases at V and 1 base at J, with 16 bases between. The CDR3 DNA reads TGTGCCAGCAGCGCCGGGGTTGGAGGGGCCCAAGAGACCCAGTACTTC. Residues: CASSAGVGGAQETQYF.

CDR3 sequence: CASSLVLAGEKLFF. The CDR3 nucleotides read TGTGCCAGCAGCTTAGTTCTGGCGGGTGAAAAACTGTTTTTT. V usage is TRBV7-6 and J usage is TRBJ1-4; D uncertain. Germline lookup yields CDR1 SGHVS and CDR2 FNYEAQ. The length of the CDR3 is 14 residues. V lost 1 base and J lost 7, with 10 bases in between.

The sample holds a few counts of this clone. V gene TRBV6-5 combines with J gene TRBJ1-5; D remains unclear. Germline CDR1 reads MNHEY; CDR2 reads SVGAGI. This CDR3 spans 13 amino acids. Deletions cut 0 bases from V and 6 bases from J, with 6 bases between. The CDR3 reads CASSYSIAQPQHF. DNA for the CDR3: TGTGCCAGCAGTTACTCGATAGCTCAGCCCCAGCATTTT.

The chain couples TRBV5-4 to TRBJ2-2; 10 positions match TRBD1. Unmatched junction bases numbered 5, after V lost 3 bases and J lost 0 bases. Germline V gene sequence: CDR1 SGHNT, CDR2 YYREEE (reference sequence). The CDR3 sequence is 17 residues long. Here the CDR3 DNA reads TGTGCCAGCAGCTCACCCGGGACAGGGGCGAACACCGGGGAGCTGTTTTTT. This gives the protein CASSSPGTGANTGELFF.

This clone was seen a single time. The chain carries TRBV5-1 and TRBJ2-7; 8 bases align to TRBD2. This CDR3 is built from 15 residues. Unmatched junction bases numbered 9, after V lost 1 base and J lost 6 bases. Germline lookup yields CDR1 SGHRS and CDR2 YFSETQ. CDR3 amino acids: CASSLMTGGLLEQYF. The CDR3 nucleotides read TGCGCCAGCAGCTTGATGACGGGGGGGCTCCTCGAGCAGTACTTC.

V gene TRBV5-1 combines with J gene TRBJ2-7; D possibly corresponds to TRBD2 (7 bases). Germline V lookup: CDR1 SGHRS, CDR2 YFSETQ. V was shortened by 3 bases and J by 9 bases, with 25 bases between the two germline ends. The CDR3 length is 16 residues. The CDR3 region is CASSYLGGGGDQGQYF. The CDR3, as DNA: TGCGCCAGCAGCTACCTAGGGGGGGGTGGCGATCAGGGGCAGTACTTC.

The chain couples TRBV7-6 to TRBJ2-7; 9 bases are a match to TRBD2. Looked up from germline, CDR1 is SGHVS and CDR2 is FNYEAQ. Trimming at V came to 4 bases and at J to 6 bases, leaving 10 bases not matched to a gene. The CDR3 is made up of 15 amino acids. The CDR3 region has the DNA TGTGCCAGCAGCTCAAACCCGGGACTAGCAGGCGAGCAGTACTTC. This encodes CASSSNPGLAGEQYF.

The V gene is TRBV6-1, the J gene TRBJ1-2, with a weak D call TRBD1 (5 bases). Looked up from germline, CDR1 is MNHNS and CDR2 is SASEGT. CDR3 length equals 13 residues. The germline V and J ends were trimmed by 4 bases and 8 bases, with 14 bases remaining between them. As DNA, the CDR3 is TGTGCCAGCAGTGCAGGGTCGTGGGGCGGCTACACCTTC. Translating gives CASSAGSWGGYTF.

This chain joins TRBV19 and TRBJ2-7; weak D call: TRBD2 (5 bases). This CDR3 has 13 amino acids. Trimming stripped 7 bases from V and 4 bases from J, with 14 bases between. CDR1 and CDR2 (germline): LNHDA, SQIVND (reference sequence). The CDR3 spells CASNPGSQYEQYF. As DNA, the CDR3 is TGTGCCAGTAACCCGGGAAGCCAATACGAGCAGTACTTC. Supplemented by reference TRBV19 and TRBJ2-7, the full variable domain reads DGGITQSPKYLFRKEGQNVTLSCEQNLNHDAMYWYRQDPGQGLRLIYYSQIVNDFQKGDIAEGYSVSREKKESFPLTVTSAQKNPTAFYLCASNPGSQYEQYFGPGTRLTVT.

This sequence joins TRBV28 and TRBJ2-2; TRBD1 matches 9 bases. Germline V CDR1 and CDR2: MDHEN, SYDVKM. This CDR3 comprises 17 residues. Trimming at V came to 6 bases and at J to 5 bases, leaving 13 bases not matched to a gene. CDR3 loop: CASSPNIQGARTGELFF. The CDR3 DNA reads as TGTGCCAGCAGCCCAAACATACAGGGGGCGAGGACCGGGGAGCTGTTTTTT.

This clone was picked up a small number of times. This chain links TRBV4-1 with TRBJ2-5; TRBD1 is a possible D gene (6 bases). CDR3 size: 17 residues. Trimming shortened V by 0 bases and J by 1 base, and 15 bases separated the two germline ends. Germline CDR1 reads MGHRA; CDR2 reads YSYEKL. The CDR3 region is CASSQEPPRTVQETQYF. DNA of the CDR3: TGCGCCAGCAGCCAAGAACCCCCCAGGACAGTCCAAGAGACCCAGTACTTC.

This chain connects TRBV10-2 to TRBJ2-3, with a tentative D call TRBD2 (7 bases). V lost 3 bases to trimming and J lost 0 bases, with 10 bases between them. The CDR3 contains 15 residues. From germline, CDR1 is WSHSY and CDR2 SAAADI. This CDR3 is CASSEGGGSTDTQYF. CDR3 in DNA: TGCGCCAGCAGTGAAGGGGGGGGCAGCACAGATACGCAGTATTTT.

This clone has just a few counts. The chain combines TRBV11-1 with TRBJ1-1; 7 nucleotides align to TRBD1. Trimming at V came to 5 bases and at J to 1 base, leaving 7 bases not matched to a gene. Germline loops: CDR1 SGHAT, CDR2 FQDESV (reference sequence). The CDR3 extends over 15 amino acids. CDR3 residues: CASSRRQGGNTEAFF. Written as DNA, the CDR3 is TGTGCCAGCAGCCGTCGACAGGGAGGGAACACTGAAGCTTTCTTT.

J is TRBJ1-2 and V is TRBV28; no reliable D call. This CDR3 comprises 13 residues. The germline CDR1 and CDR2 sequences are MDHEN and SYDVKM. V lost 3 bases, J lost 4 bases, and 9 bases lay in between. The CDR3 spells CASSLVTLYGYTF. CDR3 coding DNA: TGTGCCAGCAGTTTGGTGACACTCTATGGCTACACCTTC.

This chain uses TRBV7-5 with TRBJ1-2; the DNA was not compared with TRBD1, the D call given in the table. TRBV7-5 is a pseudogene. This CDR3 has 13 amino acids. The CDR3 here is CARTGQLLYGYTF. CDR3 in DNA: TGTGCCAGAACTGGACAGCTACTCTATGGCTACACCTTC.